This T cell receptor (beta chain) derives from a study of cytomegalovirus exposure and HLA in healthy donors. This clone appeared once. The target antigen is unknown. Researchers ran the PCR with 60 Vbeta and 13 Jbeta primers. Original handling: As a later analysis found, there were 60 million to 90 million unique TCR beta chains, of which roughly 11 million were shared. Only in-frame clones appear in the TCRdb table, and some are missing; sequencing was by immunoSEQ multiplex PCR. V and J calls and clone size are as listed in that table; D and trimming were resolved from the DNA. The sample shows about 180,000 clones, 76% of them seen only once. The CDR3 consists of 15 residues. CDR1 is SEHNR and CDR2 is FQNEAQ in the germline V gene (reference sequence). V lost 2 bases to trimming and J lost 6 bases, with 13 bases between them. Whole-study results and caveats: The study flagged around 160 TCR beta chains as cytomegalovirus-associated. Being productive about 87% or about 30% of the time was typical of most TCR beta V segments in an earlier analysis.

The sample taken for sequencing was PBMCs. J is TRBJ2-2 and V is TRBV7-9; maybe TRBD1 (6 bases). The receptor comes from a woman in her twenties or thirties in good health and CMV-seropositive. The CDR3 protein is CASSLSRGISGELFF. The CDR3 bases are TGTGCCAGCAGCTTATCCAGGGGCATTTCCGGGGAGCTGTTTTTT.